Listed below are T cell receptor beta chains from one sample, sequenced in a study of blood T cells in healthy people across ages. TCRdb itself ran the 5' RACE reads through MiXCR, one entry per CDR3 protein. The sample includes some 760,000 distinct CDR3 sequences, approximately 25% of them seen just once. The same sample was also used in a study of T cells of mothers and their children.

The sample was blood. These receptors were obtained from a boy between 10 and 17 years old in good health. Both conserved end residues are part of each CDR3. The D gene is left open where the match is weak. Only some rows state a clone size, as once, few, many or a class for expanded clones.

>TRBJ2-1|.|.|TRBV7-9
CASSQGGFSYNEQFF
TGTGCCAGCAGCCAAGGGGGTTTCTCCTACAATGAGCAGTTCTTC
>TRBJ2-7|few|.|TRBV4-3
CASSQDLGAEQYF
TGCGCCAGCAGCCAAGATCTCGGGGCCGAGCAGTACTTC
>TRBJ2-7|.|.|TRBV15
CATSRDGAAGNTYEQYF
TGTGCCACCAGCAGAGATGGGGCCGCAGGGAATACCTACGAGCAGTACTTC
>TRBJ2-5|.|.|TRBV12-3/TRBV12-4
CACRGGAHQEETQYF
TGTGCCTGCCGGGGTGGGGCTCATCAGGAGGAGACCCAGTACTTC
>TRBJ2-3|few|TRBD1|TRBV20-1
CSASVGGSGNTQYF
TGCAGTGCTAGTGTAGGGGGCTCGGGAAATACGCAGTATTTT
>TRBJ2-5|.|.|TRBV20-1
CSVRDQRQETQYF
TGCAGTGTAAGAGACCAACGGCAAGAGACCCAGTACTTC
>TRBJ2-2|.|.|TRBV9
CASSAPRTNTGELFF
TGTGCCAGCAGCGCGCCTCGGACAAACACCGGGGAGCTGTTTTTT
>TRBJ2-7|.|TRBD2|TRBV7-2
CASSLGGGAKLEQYF
TGTGCCAGCAGCTTAGGCGGGGGGGCAAAGCTCGAGCAGTACTTC
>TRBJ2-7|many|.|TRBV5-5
CASSLGQFDEQYF
TGTGCCAGCAGCTTGGGGCAGTTTGACGAGCAGTACTTC
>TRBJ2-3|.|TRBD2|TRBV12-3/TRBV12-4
CASSLMVAGSRDTQYF
TGTGCCAGCAGTTTAATGGTAGCGGGGTCTCGGGATACGCAGTATTTT
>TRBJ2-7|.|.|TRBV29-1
CSVARGLDEQYF
TGCAGCGTTGCCCGGGGGCTCGACGAGCAGTACTTC
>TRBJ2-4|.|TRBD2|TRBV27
CASSPGEGAKNIQYF
TGTGCCAGCAGCCCGGGGGAGGGGGCCAAAAACATTCAGTACTTC
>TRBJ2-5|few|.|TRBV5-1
CASSHLGQETQYF
TGCGCCAGCAGTCACTTGGGCCAAGAGACCCAGTACTTC
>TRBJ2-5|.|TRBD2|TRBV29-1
CSVGPSGETQYF
TGCAGCGTTGGCCCTAGCGGGGAGACCCAGTACTTC
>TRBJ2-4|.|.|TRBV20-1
CSAGRAGAKNIQYF
TGCAGTGCTGGAAGGGCAGGGGCCAAAAACATTCAGTACTTC
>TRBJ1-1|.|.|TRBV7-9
CASSQHVGGQNTEAFF
TGTGCCAGCAGCCAACATGTCGGGGGGCAAAACACTGAAGCTTTCTTT
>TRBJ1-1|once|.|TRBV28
CASSLTEPSTEAFF
TGTGCCAGCAGTTTAACGGAGCCCAGCACTGAAGCTTTCTTT
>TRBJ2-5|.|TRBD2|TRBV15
CATSSTSGSAETQYF
TGTGCCACCAGCAGTACTAGCGGGAGCGCAGAGACCCAGTACTTC
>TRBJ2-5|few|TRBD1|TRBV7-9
CASSLGRDSQETQYF
TGTGCCAGCAGCTTAGGTAGGGACAGCCAAGAGACCCAGTACTTC
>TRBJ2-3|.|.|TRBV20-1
CSAPFGPSADTQYF
TGCAGTGCCCCCTTTGGCCCGAGCGCAGATACGCAGTATTTT
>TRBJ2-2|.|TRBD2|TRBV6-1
CAGGLATAGELFF
TGTGCCGGGGGACTAGCTACGGCCGGGGAGCTGTTTTTT
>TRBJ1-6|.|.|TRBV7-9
CASSLSVGVGLLDSPLHF
TGTGCCAGCAGCTTAAGTGTGGGAGTAGGCCTTTTGGATTCACCCCTCCACTTT
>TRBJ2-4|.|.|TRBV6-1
CASSEGWARSQNIQYF
TGTGCCAGCAGTGAAGGGTGGGCGAGATCCCAAAACATTCAGTACTTC
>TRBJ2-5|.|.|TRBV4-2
CASSTTGARPRSSALGETQYF
TGTGCCAGCAGCACTACGGGGGCACGCCCACGTTCTAGCGCGCTGGGGGAGACCCAGTACTTC
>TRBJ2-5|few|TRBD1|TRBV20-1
CSARDSQGAYQETQYF
TGCAGTGCTAGAGACTCACAGGGGGCGTACCAAGAGACCCAGTACTTC
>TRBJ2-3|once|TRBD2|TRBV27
CASSPGLAGGSTSTDTQYF
TGTGCCAGCAGTCCCGGACTAGCGGGGGGGAGTACAAGCACAGATACGCAGTATTTT
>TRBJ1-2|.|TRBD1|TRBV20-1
CSARGGQGLYGYTF
TGCAGTGCTAGGGGGGGACAGGGCCTCTACGGCTACACCTTC
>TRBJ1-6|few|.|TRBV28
CASSQLRQESPLHF
TGTGCCAGCAGCCAATTACGACAGGAATCACCCCTCCACTTT
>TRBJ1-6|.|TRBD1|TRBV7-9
CASSTGGSGSPLHF
TGTGCCAGCAGCACAGGGGGCTCGGGGTCACCCCTCCACTTT
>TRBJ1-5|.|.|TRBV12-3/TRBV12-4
CASSFGGITNQPQHF
TGTGCCAGCAGTTTTGGGGGGATTACCAATCAGCCCCAGCATTTT
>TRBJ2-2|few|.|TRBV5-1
CASSFAGGPGDTGELFF
TGCGCCAGCAGCTTCGCCGGGGGGCCCGGAGACACCGGGGAGCTGTTTTTT
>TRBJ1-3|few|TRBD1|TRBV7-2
CASSFNPTGGFGNTIYF
TGTGCCAGCAGCTTCAACCCAACAGGGGGATTTGGAAACACCATATATTTT
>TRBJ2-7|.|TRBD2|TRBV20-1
CSAREKREVSDEQYF
TGCAGTGCTAGAGAAAAACGGGAGGTGAGCGACGAGCAGTACTTC